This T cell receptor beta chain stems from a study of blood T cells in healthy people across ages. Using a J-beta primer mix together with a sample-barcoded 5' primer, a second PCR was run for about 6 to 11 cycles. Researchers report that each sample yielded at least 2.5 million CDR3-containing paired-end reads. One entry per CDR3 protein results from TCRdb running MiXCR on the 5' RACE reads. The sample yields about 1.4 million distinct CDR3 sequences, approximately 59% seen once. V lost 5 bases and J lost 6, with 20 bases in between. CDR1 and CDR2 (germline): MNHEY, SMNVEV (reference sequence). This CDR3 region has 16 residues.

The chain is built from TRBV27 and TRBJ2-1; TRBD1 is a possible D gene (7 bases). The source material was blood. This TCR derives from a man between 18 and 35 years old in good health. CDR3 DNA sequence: TGTGCCAGCAGTCGCGGGACAGCAAGACTTTTCAATGAGCAGTTCTTC. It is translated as CASSRGTARLFNEQFF.